This TCR beta chain was recorded in a study of identifying expanded T cells in peripheral blood. The CDR3 consists of 15 residues. Deletions cut 5 bases from V and 5 bases from J, with 19 bases between. The germline CDR1 and CDR2 sequences are SQVTM and ANQGSEA. Whole-study results and caveats: Differentially abundant clones: 0.95 to 1.5 between replicates, 16.4 at around 14 days, around 20 at four. Clone count variance between roughly 2-week samples rose with total template count.

Collection occurred without any documented infections or immune events in donors. Repertoires were generated with immunoSEQ multiplex PCR, while TCRdb's copy carries only in-frame clones and drops some. The sample consists of 45,000 to 75,000 clones, around 83% of them appearing once. Points on this clone: Its antigen is not identified.

The sequence came from a person between 18 and 69 years old in good health. The chain employs TRBV29-1 and TRBJ2-1; the D gene is possibly TRBD1 (8 bases). The sequenced sample was blood. The CDR3 DNA sequence: TGCAGCGTTAGAAAGCGGGACAGGTCGGACAATGAGCAGTTCTTC. It is translated as CSVRKRDRSDNEQFF.